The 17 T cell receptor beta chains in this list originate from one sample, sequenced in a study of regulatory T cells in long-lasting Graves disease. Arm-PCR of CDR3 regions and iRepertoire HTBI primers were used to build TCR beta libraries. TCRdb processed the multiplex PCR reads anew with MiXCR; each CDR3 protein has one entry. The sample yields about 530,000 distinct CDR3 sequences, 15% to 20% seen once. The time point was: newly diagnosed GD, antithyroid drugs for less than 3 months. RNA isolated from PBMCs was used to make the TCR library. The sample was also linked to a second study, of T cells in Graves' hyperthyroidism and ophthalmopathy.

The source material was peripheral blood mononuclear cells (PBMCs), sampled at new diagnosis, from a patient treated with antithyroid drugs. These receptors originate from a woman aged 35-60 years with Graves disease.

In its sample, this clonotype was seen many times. This chain's CDR3 is CASSAHNEQFF. DNA for the CDR3: TGTGCCAGCAGTGCCCACAATGAGCAGTTCTTC. The V gene is TRBV2, the J gene TRBJ2-1; D is ambiguous. The CDR3 loop spans 11 amino acids. Germline CDR1 and CDR2: SNHLY and FYNNEI. Between the trimmed V and J ends, which lost 4 bases and 5 bases, there was a span of 3 bases.

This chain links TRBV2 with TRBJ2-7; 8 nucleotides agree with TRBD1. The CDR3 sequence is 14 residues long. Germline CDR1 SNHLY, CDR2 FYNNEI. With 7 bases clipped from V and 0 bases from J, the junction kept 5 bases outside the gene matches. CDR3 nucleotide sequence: TGTGCCAGCAACCTGCAGGGGGCCTCCTACGAGCAGTACTTC. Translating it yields CASNLQGASYEQYF.

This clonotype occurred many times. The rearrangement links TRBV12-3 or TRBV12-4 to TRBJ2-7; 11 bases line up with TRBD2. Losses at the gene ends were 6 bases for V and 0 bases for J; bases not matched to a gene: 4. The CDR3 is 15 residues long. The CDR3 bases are TGTGCCAGCAGAAAGACTAGCGGGGTCTCCTACGAGCAGTACTTC. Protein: CASRKTSGVSYEQYF.

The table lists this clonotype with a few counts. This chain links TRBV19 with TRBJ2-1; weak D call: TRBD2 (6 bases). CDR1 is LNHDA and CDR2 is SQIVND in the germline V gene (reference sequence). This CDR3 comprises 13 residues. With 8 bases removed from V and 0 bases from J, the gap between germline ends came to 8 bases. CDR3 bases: TGTGCCAGTGCGGGGACCTCCTACAATGAGCAGTTCTTC. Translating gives CASAGTSYNEQFF.

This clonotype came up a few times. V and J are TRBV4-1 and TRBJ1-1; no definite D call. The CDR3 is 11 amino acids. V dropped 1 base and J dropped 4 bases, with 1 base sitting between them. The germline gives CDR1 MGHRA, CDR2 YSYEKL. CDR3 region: CASSQATEAFF. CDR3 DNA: TGCGCCAGCAGCCAAGCCACTGAAGCTTTCTTT.

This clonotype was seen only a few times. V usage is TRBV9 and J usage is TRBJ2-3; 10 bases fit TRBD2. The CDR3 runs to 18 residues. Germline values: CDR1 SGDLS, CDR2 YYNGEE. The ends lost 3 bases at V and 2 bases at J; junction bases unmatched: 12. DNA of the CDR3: TGTGCCAGCAGCGCCACTAGCGGGGTTGAGGGATACACAGATACGCAGTATTTT. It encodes CASSATSGVEGYTDTQYF.

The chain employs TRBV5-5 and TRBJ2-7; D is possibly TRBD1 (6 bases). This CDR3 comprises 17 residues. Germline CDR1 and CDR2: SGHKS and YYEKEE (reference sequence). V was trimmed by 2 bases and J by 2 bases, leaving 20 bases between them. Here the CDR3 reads CASSFEKPGEGPYEQYF. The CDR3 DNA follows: TGTGCCAGCAGCTTTGAAAAACCAGGGGAAGGTCCCTACGAGCAGTACTTC.

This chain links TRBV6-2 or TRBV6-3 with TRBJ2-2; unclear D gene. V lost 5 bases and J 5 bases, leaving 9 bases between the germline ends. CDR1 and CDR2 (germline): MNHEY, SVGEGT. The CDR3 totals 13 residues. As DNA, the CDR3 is TGTGCCAGCAGTGAAGGGTTAACCGGGGAGCTGTTTTTT. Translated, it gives CASSEGLTGELFF.

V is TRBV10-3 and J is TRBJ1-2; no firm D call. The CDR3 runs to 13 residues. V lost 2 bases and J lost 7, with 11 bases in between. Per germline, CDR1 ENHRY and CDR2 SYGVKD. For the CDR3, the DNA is TGTGCCATCAGTGAGACCCCGATGGCTGGCTACACCTTC. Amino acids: CAISETPMAGYTF.

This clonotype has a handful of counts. The CDR3 loop reads CASSPGPVEKLFF. The CDR3 region has the DNA TGTGCCAGCAGCCCGGGCCCAGTGGAAAAACTGTTTTTT. The chain carries TRBV5-6 and TRBJ1-4, with D hard to call. The V gene lost 4 bases and the J gene lost 8 bases, with 12 bases spanning the gap. This CDR3 comprises 13 residues. Germline V CDR1 and CDR2: SGHDT, YYEEEE.

CDR3 sequence reads: CATSDLGGQYNEQFF. The CDR3 coding sequence is TGTGCCACCAGTGATTTGGGGGGGCAGTACAATGAGCAGTTCTTC. The chain recombines TRBV24-1 with TRBJ2-1, with D tentatively TRBD1 or TRBD2 (6 bases each). Germline assignment: CDR1 KGHDR and CDR2 SFDVKD. The CDR3 consists of 15 residues. With 0 bases removed from V and 4 bases from J, the gap between germline ends came to 9 bases.

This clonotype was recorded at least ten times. CDR3 protein: CASSEGDRENTEAFF. CDR3 DNA: TGTGCCAGCAGCGAAGGGGACAGGGAGAACACTGAAGCTTTCTTT. The chain is built from TRBV5-6 and TRBJ1-1; 9 bases line up with TRBD1. Germline V lookup: CDR1 SGHDT, CDR2 YYEEEE. Trimming took 4 bases from V and 1 from J; bases not matched to a gene: 5. The CDR3 contains 15 residues. Variable domain in full (rest from reference TRBV5-6 and TRBJ1-1): DAGVTQSPTHLIKTRGQQVTLRCSPKSGHDTVSWYQQALGQGPQFIFQYYEEEERQRGNFPDRFSGHQFPNYSSELNVNALLLGDSALYLCASSEGDRENTEAFFGQGTRLTVV.

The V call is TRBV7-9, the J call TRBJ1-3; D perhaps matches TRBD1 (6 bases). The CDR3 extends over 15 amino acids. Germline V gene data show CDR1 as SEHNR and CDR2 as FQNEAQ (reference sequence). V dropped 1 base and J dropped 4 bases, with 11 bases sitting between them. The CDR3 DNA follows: TGTGCCAGCAGCTTAGAGGGGGGGCTCGGAAACACCATATATTTT. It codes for CASSLEGGLGNTIYF.

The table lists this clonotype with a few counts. CDR3: CASSFAPLGLWSQPQHF. CDR3 DNA: TGTGCCAGCAGTTTCGCCCCTTTAGGGCTTTGGAGTCAGCCCCAGCATTTT. The chain combines TRBV6-5 with TRBJ1-5; D gene ambiguous. V was cut by 4 bases and J by 6 bases, with 22 bases left in between. The CDR3 has 17 residues. CDR1 is MNHEY and CDR2 is SVGAGI in the germline V gene.

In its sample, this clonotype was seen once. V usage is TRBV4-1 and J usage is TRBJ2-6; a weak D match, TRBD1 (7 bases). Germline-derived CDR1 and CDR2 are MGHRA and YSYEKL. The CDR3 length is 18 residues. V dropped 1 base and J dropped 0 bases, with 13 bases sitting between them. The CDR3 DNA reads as TGCGCCAGCAGCCAAGTGCAGGGGGGAATCTCTGGGGCCAACGTCCTGACTTTC. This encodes CASSQVQGGISGANVLTF.

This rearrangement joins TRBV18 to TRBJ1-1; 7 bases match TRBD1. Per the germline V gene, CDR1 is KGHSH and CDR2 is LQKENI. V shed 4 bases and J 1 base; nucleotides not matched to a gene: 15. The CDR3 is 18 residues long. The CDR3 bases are TGTGCCAGCTCACTCGCCCCCGCCGGGACAGTAAGGAACACTGAAGCTTTCTTT. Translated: CASSLAPAGTVRNTEAFF.

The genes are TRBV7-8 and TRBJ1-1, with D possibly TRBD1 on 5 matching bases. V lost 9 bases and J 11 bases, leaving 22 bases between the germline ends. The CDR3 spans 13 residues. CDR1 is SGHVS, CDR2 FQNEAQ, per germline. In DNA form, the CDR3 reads TGTGCCAGTACTCACCGGGGGGGATGGAATGCTTTCTTT. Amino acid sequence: CASTHRGGWNAFF.